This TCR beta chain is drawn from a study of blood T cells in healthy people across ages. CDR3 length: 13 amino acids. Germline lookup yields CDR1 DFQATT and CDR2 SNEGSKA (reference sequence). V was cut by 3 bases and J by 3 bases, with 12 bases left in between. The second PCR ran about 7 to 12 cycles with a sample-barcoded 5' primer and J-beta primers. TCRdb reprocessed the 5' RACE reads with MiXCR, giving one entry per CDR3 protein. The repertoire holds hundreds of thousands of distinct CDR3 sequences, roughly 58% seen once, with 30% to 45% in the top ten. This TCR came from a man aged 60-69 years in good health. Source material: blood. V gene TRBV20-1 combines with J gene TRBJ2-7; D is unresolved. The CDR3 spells CSASATPRYEQYF. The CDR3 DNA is TGCAGTGCTAGCGCGACCCCCCGCTACGAGCAGTACTTC.